Below, 26 T cell receptor beta chains from the same sample are listed, as sequenced in a study of shared clonotypes between healthy human individuals. Profiled with immunoSEQ multiplex PCR; TCRdb holds only in-frame clones, not every one. The sample lists around 2.1 million clones; 90% to 97% were seen once. Material: naive CD4+ T cells sorted from blood. Regarding subset: CD45RA+ positively selected. Receptors were obtained from a young man in good health.

The rearrangement joins TRBV5-4 to TRBJ2-3; no firm D call. Looked up from germline, CDR1 is SGHNT and CDR2 is YYREEE (reference sequence). This CDR3 contains 14 residues. V lost 4 bases to trimming and J lost 7 bases, with 16 bases between them. The CDR3 bases are TGTGCCAGCAGCCCCCGGACCGATGGTAATACGCAGTATTTT. As protein: CASSPRTDGNTQYF.

The J gene is TRBJ2-5, the V gene TRBV10-1; 9 bases match TRBD2. CDR3 length equals 17 residues. Per the germline V gene, CDR1 is WNHNN and CDR2 is SYGVQD (reference sequence). Germline trimming cut 5 bases from V and 4 bases from J; bases unmatched to any gene: 14. The CDR3: CASSPNPLGAGGETQYF. CDR3 coding DNA: TGCGCCAGCAGTCCTAACCCTCTCGGAGCGGGGGGAGAGACCCAGTACTTC.

The chain joins TRBV7-2 to TRBJ2-7; D is possibly TRBD1 (6 bases). V was pared by 2 bases and J by 3 bases, with 14 bases between. This CDR3 region has 15 residues. Germline V gene data show CDR1 as SGHTA and CDR2 as FQGNSA. In DNA form, the CDR3 reads TGTGCCAGCAGCTTAACCCAGGGGAAACTCTACGAGCAGTACTTC. Amino acids: CASSLTQGKLYEQYF.

J is TRBJ2-1 and V is TRBV6-1, with D unclear. V lost 2 bases and J lost 10, with 9 bases in between. The CDR3 covers 12 residues. Germline-derived CDR1 and CDR2 are MNHNS and SASEGT. The DNA of the CDR3 is TGTGCCAGCAGTGAATCGGGCAGGGAGCAGTTCTTC. Amino acids: CASSESGREQFF.

Of note for this clone: This CDR3 is also generated by other DNA sequences in the sample. The chain uses TRBV30 and TRBJ2-7; D perhaps matches TRBD2 (5 bases). V was shortened by 3 bases and J by 6 bases, with 9 bases between the two germline ends. The germline gives CDR1 GTSNPN, CDR2 SVGIG (reference sequence). The CDR3 covers 11 residues. CDR3 amino acids: CAWSAGGEQYF. The DNA of the CDR3 is TGTGCCTGGAGCGCGGGCGGCGAGCAGTACTTC.

V usage is TRBV13 and J usage is TRBJ2-7; D might be TRBD2 (5 bases). The V and J ends lost 5 bases and 3 bases respectively, with 14 bases between them. CDR1 PRHDT and CDR2 FYEKMQ come from the germline V gene (reference sequence). The CDR3 totals 14 residues. CDR3 sequence: CASSLLGMGYEQYF. In DNA, the CDR3 is TGTGCCAGCAGCCTTCTCGGGATGGGCTACGAGCAGTACTTC.

The chain has TRBV6-6 and TRBJ2-3, with unresolved D. Germline CDR1 and CDR2: MNHNY and SVGAGI (reference sequence). The CDR3 has 13 amino acids. Trimming cost V 5 bases and J 9 bases, with 15 bases left between them. CDR3 sequence: CASSPPGSRTQYF. As DNA, the CDR3 is TGTGCCAGCAGTCCCCCGGGCTCCCGGACGCAGTATTTT.

The gene calls are TRBV7-3 and TRBJ2-3, with 13 bases lining up with TRBD2. The J segment lost 4 bases and the V segment lost 5 bases, leaving 6 bases of the junction unmatched. The CDR3 totals 16 residues. Germline V gives CDR1 SGHTA, CDR2 FQGTGA. For the CDR3, the DNA is TGTGCCAGCAGCCCGGGGACTAGCGGGACTTCAGATACGCAGTATTTT. Protein sequence: CASSPGTSGTSDTQYF.

This sequence joins TRBV9 and TRBJ1-5, with D possibly being TRBD1 (5 bases). Germline V lookup: CDR1 SGDLS, CDR2 YYNGEE. The CDR3 has 15 amino acids. V was shortened by 3 bases and J by 0 bases, with 10 bases between the two germline ends. In DNA, the CDR3 is TGTGCCAGCAGCGCTAGCGGGACTAGCAATCAGCCCCAGCATTTT. Amino acids: CASSASGTSNQPQHF. Full variable domain (rest looked up from reference TRBV9 and TRBJ1-5): DSGVTQTPKHLITATGQRVTLRCSPRSGDLSVYWYQQSLDQGLQFLIQYYNGEERAKGNILERFSAQQFPDLHSELNLSSLELGDSALYFCASSASGTSNQPQHFGDGTRLSIL.

The count of this clone is one. V usage is TRBV6-1 and J usage is TRBJ1-1; D may be TRBD1 (6 bases). V dropped 6 bases and J dropped 2 bases, with 13 bases sitting between them. The CDR3 covers 14 residues. Germline values: CDR1 MNHNS, CDR2 SASEGT. CDR3 sequence reads: CASRRVGGNTEAFF. For the CDR3, the DNA is TGTGCCAGCAGACGGGTAGGGGGAAACACTGAAGCTTTCTTT.

The chain combines TRBV5-1 with TRBJ2-2; D gene unclear. CDR1 is SGHRS, CDR2 YFSETQ, per germline. Deletions cut 4 bases from V and 7 bases from J, with 14 bases between. This CDR3 spans 14 amino acids. The CDR3 coding sequence is TGCGCCAGCAGCCCACTAACTTCTGGCGGGGAGCTGTTTTTT. This gives the protein CASSPLTSGGELFF.

In this sample, this clone turned up once. The CDR3 DNA follows: TGTGCCAGCAGTTACATTAGAGAGACCCAGTACTTC. Its translation: CASSYIRETQYF. The chain links TRBV6-5 to TRBJ2-5, with D unresolved. Germline V lookup: CDR1 MNHEY, CDR2 SVGAGI. Between the trimmed V and J ends, which lost 2 bases and 4 bases, there was a span of 5 bases. The CDR3 spans 12 residues.

This clone appeared a single time. The rearrangement uses TRBV6-5 and TRBJ1-3; tentatively, D is TRBD1 (6 bases). Germline loops: CDR1 MNHEY, CDR2 SVGAGI. The ends were cut back, 7 bases at V and 0 bases at J, with 13 bases in the middle. This CDR3 region has 15 residues. The CDR3 DNA sequence: TGTGCCAGCAAGTCGACAGGAACCTCTGGAAACACCATATATTTT. As protein: CASKSTGTSGNTIYF.

The J gene is TRBJ2-2, the V gene TRBV2, with 9 bases fitting TRBD2. CDR3 length: 14 residues. The V gene end was trimmed by 6 bases and the J gene end by 5 bases; junction bases not matched to a gene: 4. Per germline, CDR1 SNHLY and CDR2 FYNNEI. CDR3 in amino acids: CASRGLAETGELFF. The CDR3 DNA follows: TGTGCCAGCAGGGGACTAGCAGAGACCGGGGAGCTGTTTTTT.

This clone was seen only once. This sequence joins TRBV6-1 and TRBJ1-2; 7 bases fit TRBD1. The CDR3 has 15 residues. The germline gives CDR1 MNHNS, CDR2 SASEGT. V was pared by 6 bases and J by 4 bases, with 11 bases of the junction left unmatched. The CDR3 region has the DNA TGTGCCAGCAGGGTAACCGGGACAGACCTCTATGGCTACACCTTC. Translation: CASRVTGTDLYGYTF.

V is TRBV28 and J is TRBJ2-5; D gene unclear. The CDR3 loop spans 15 amino acids. Per germline, CDR1 MDHEN and CDR2 SYDVKM. V shed 2 bases and J shed 0 bases, with 10 bases lying between them. CDR3 coding DNA: TGTGCCAGCAGTTTAAAGGGTTGGTACCAAGAGACCCAGTACTTC. It specifies CASSLKGWYQETQYF.

V usage is TRBV27 and J usage is TRBJ1-6; D might be TRBD1 (5 bases). V lost 3 bases to trimming and J lost 6 bases, with 15 bases between them. The CDR3 runs 16 residues. Germline V lookup: CDR1 MNHEY, CDR2 SMNVEV (reference sequence). CDR3 bases: TGTGCCAGCAGTTTTTCCCGGGACTCCACTAATTCACCCCTCCACTTT. This gives the protein CASSFSRDSTNSPLHF.

The chain recombines TRBV30 with TRBJ2-2; 7 bases line up with TRBD1. The CDR3 covers 14 residues. The V gene's germline CDR1 is GTSNPN and CDR2 SVGIG (reference sequence). V lost 4 bases to trimming and J lost 0 bases; unmatched junction nucleotides: 2. CDR3 amino acids: CAWTGGTNTGELFF. Here the CDR3 DNA reads TGTGCCTGGACAGGGGGAACGAACACCGGGGAGCTGTTTTTT.

The gene calls are TRBV7-8 and TRBJ2-5, with 7 bases matching TRBD2. Trimming removed 5 bases from V and 4 bases from J; junction bases left unmatched: 7. The CDR3 sequence is 14 residues long. Germline V gene sequence: CDR1 SGHVS, CDR2 FQNEAQ. The CDR3 DNA is TGTGCCAGCAGCCACCCCTCTAGCGGAGAGACCCAGTACTTC. Encoded protein: CASSHPSSGETQYF.

The V gene is TRBV28, the J gene TRBJ1-2; no definite D call. CDR1 and CDR2 from the germline V gene are MDHEN and SYDVKM. The length of the CDR3 is 11 residues. V lost 4 bases and J 7 bases, leaving 7 bases between the germline ends. The chain's CDR3 is CASSSEFGYTF. CDR3 DNA: TGTGCCAGCAGTTCCGAATTTGGCTACACCTTC.

CDR3 residues: CASRATAEGGHEQYF. The CDR3 coding sequence is TGTGCCAGCAGAGCAACCGCGGAGGGCGGCCACGAGCAGTACTTC. The chain combines TRBV6-6 with TRBJ2-7; weak D call: TRBD2 (6 bases). V was trimmed by 6 bases and J by 5 bases, leaving 20 bases between them. Germline lookup yields CDR1 MNHNY and CDR2 SVGAGI (reference sequence). The CDR3 sequence is 15 residues long.

The chain links TRBV4-3 to TRBJ2-2, with 12 bases aligning to TRBD2. Per germline, CDR1 LGHNA and CDR2 YSLEER. J was trimmed by 13 bases and V by 0 bases; bases with no gene match: 9. This CDR3 is 16 amino acids long. Here the CDR3 reads CASSQDALAGGVGLFF. CDR3 coding DNA: TGCGCCAGCAGCCAAGATGCACTAGCGGGAGGAGTCGGGCTGTTTTTT.

This chain links TRBV5-6 with TRBJ2-3; 11 nucleotides line up with TRBD1. J lost 3 bases, V lost 4 bases, and 4 bases had no gene match. Germline lookup yields CDR1 SGHDT and CDR2 YYEEEE. This CDR3 is built from 15 residues. DNA for the CDR3: TGTGCCAGCAGCCCGGGACAGGGGGAGACAGATACGCAGTATTTT. Amino acid sequence: CASSPGQGETDTQYF.

The rearrangement uses TRBV29-1 and TRBJ2-1; a possible D gene is TRBD2 (6 bases). Germline V gene lookup returns CDR1 SQVTM and CDR2 ANQGSEA. There are 14 residues in the CDR3. Trimming stripped 4 bases from V and 9 bases from J, with 19 bases between. The CDR3 DNA follows: TGCAGCGTTGTCGTCTCCGGGAGAGGCGTTGAGCAGTTCTTC. Translated: CSVVVSGRGVEQFF.

The chain has TRBV7-2 and TRBJ2-3; no reliable D call. V lost 2 bases, J lost 0 bases, and 9 bases lay in between. CDR3 length: 15 amino acids. Looked up from germline, CDR1 is SGHTA and CDR2 is FQGNSA. The CDR3 DNA reads TGTGCCAGCAGCTTAAGGCTCCATAGCACAGATACGCAGTATTTT. Encoded protein: CASSLRLHSTDTQYF.

The chain uses TRBV2 and TRBJ2-5; D may be TRBD1 (6 bases). Germline CDR1 is SNHLY and CDR2 is FYNNEI. This CDR3 spans 14 amino acids. The germline V and J ends were trimmed by 7 bases and 0 bases, with 12 bases remaining between them. CDR3 sequence: CASMKDRNQETQYF. The CDR3 region has the DNA TGTGCCAGCATGAAAGACAGGAACCAAGAGACCCAGTACTTC.